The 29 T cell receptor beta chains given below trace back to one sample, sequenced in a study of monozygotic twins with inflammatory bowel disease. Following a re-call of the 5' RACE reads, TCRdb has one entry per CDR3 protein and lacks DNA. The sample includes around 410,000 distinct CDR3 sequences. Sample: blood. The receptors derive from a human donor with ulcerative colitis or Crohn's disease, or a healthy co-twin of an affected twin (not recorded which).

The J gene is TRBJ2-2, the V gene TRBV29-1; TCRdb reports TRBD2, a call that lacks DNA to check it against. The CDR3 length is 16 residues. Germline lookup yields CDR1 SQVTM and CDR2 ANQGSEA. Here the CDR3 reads CSALPTSGGTTGELFF.

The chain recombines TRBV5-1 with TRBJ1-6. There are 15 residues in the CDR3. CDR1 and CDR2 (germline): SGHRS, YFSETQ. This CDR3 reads CASSLLASQNSPLHF.

This CDR3 is CSAFNTGRTYNSPLHF. The chain joins TRBV20-1 to TRBJ1-6. This CDR3 comprises 16 residues. CDR1 DFQATT and CDR2 SNEGSKA come from the germline V gene (reference sequence).

The CDR3 sequence: CASSSVSGGQYF. The chain is built from TRBV7-9 and TRBJ2-7; the D gene TCRdb calls, TRBD1, cannot be checked with no DNA. CDR1 is SEHNR and CDR2 is FQNEAQ in the germline V gene (reference sequence). The CDR3 is made up of 12 amino acids. The full variable domain, in which reference TRBV7-9 and TRBJ2-7 provide the parts outside the CDR3, is DTGVSQNPRHKITKRGQNVTFRCDPISEHNRLYWYRQTLGQGPEFLTYFQNEAQLEKSRLLSDRFSAERPKGSFSTLEIQRTEQGDSAMYLCASSSVSGGQYFGPGTRLTVT.

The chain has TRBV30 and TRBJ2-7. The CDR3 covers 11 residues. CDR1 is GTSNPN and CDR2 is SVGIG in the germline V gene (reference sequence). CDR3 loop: CAWKEGYEQYF.

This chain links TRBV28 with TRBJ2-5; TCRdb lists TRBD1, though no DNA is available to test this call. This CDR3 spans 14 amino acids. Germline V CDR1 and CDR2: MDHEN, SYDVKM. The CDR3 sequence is CASEPGQGGETQYF.

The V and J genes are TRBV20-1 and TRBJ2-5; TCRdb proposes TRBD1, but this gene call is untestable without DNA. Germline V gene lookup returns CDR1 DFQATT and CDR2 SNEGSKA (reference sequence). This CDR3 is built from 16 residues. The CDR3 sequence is CSASVREGALQETQYF.

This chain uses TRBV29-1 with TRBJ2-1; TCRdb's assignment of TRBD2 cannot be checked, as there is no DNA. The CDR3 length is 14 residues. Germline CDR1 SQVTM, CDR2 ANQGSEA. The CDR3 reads CSASGHYSYNEQFF.

CDR3 loop: CASSLELDRRLTQYF. The rearrangement joins TRBV7-2 to TRBJ2-5; the D gene TCRdb calls, TRBD1, cannot be checked with no DNA. CDR3 size: 15 residues. The germline CDR1 and CDR2 sequences are SGHTA and FQGNSA.

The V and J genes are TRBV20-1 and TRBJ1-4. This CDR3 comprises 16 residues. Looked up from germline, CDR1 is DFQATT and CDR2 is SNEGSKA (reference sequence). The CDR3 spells CSARVRSLKSNEKLFF.

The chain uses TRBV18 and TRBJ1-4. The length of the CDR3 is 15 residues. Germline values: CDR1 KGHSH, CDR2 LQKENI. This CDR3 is CASSPPGRANEKLFF.

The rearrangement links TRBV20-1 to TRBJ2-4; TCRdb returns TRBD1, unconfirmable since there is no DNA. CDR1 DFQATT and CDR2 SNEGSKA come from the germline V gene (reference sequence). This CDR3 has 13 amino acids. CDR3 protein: CSAHQGAKNIQYF.

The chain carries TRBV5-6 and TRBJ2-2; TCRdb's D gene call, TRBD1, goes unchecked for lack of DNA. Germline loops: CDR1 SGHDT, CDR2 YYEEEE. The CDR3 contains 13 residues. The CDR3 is CASTVSGSGELFF.

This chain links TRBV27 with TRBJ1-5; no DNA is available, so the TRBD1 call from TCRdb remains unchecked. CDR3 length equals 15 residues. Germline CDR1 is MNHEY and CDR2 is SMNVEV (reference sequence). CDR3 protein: CASSLRQGANQPQHF.

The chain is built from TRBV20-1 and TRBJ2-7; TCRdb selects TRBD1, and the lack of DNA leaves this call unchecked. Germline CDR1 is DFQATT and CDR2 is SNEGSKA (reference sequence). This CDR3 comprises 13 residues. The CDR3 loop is CSATTGIPYEQYF.

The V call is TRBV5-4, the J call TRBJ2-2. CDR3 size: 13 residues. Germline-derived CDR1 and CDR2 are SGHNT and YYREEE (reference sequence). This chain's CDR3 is CASSLDVAGELFF.

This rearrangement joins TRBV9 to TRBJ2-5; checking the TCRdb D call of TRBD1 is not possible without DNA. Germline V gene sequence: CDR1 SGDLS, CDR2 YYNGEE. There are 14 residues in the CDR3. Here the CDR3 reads CASSPWDSQETQYF. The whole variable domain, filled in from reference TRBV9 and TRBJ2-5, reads DSGVTQTPKHLITATGQRVTLRCSPRSGDLSVYWYQQSLDQGLQFLIQYYNGEERAKGNILERFSAQQFPDLHSELNLSSLELGDSALYFCASSPWDSQETQYFGPGTRLLVL.

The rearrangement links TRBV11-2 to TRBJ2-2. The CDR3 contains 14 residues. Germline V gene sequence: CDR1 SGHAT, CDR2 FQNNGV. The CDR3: CASSLEVHPGELFF.

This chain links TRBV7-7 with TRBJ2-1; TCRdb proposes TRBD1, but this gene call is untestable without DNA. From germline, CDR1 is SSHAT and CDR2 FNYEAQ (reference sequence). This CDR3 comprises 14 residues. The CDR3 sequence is CASSPWDTYNEQFF.

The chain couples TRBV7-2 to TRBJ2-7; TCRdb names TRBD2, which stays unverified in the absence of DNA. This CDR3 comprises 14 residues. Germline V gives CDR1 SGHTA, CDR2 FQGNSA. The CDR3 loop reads CASSPSGRLREQYF.

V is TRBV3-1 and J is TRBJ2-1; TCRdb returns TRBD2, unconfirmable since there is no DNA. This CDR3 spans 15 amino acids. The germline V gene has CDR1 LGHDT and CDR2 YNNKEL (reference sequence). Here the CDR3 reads CASSQDSGLAGEQFF.

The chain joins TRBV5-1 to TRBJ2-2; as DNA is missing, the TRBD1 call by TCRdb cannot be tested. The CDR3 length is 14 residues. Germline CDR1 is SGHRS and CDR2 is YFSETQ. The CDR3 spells CASSRTGATGELFF.

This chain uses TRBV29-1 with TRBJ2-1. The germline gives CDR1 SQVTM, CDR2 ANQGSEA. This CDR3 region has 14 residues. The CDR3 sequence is CSVARGSSYNEQFF.

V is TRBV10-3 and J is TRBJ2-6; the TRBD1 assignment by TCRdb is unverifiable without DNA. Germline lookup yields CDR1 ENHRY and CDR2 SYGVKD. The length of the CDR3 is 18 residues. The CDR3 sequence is CAISESKGAVSGANVLTF.

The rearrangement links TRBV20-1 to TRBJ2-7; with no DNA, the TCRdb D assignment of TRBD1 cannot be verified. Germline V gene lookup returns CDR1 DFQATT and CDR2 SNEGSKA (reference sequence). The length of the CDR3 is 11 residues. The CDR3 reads CSGDTAYEQYF.

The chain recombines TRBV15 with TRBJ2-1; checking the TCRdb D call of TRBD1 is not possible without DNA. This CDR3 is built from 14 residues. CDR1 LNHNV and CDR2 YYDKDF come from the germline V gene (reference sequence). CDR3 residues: CASVGGRVDNEQFF.

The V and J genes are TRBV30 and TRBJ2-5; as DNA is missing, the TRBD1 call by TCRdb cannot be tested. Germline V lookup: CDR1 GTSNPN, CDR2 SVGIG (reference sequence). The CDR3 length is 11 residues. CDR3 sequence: CAWSPGETQYF.

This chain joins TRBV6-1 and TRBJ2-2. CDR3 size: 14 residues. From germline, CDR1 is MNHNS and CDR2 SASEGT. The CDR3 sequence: CASSTTANTGELFF.

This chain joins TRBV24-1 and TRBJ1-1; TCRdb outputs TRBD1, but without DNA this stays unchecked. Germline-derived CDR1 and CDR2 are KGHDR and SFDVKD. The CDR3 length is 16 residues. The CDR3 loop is CATSGGRTGMNTEAFF.